This entry describes one T cell receptor (beta chain). Its antigen is unidentified. Donors were drawn from the approximately 120-subject validation cohort, separate from the roughly 700-subject first cohort. Only in-frame clones appear in the TCRdb table, and some are missing; sequencing was by immunoSEQ multiplex PCR. The table lists some 180,000 clones, roughly 86% of them singletons. The CDR3 extends over 15 amino acids. V was clipped by 5 bases and J by 6 bases, with 17 bases between them. Germline V gene sequence: CDR1 MNHEY, CDR2 SMNVEV (reference sequence). The data derive from a study of cytomegalovirus exposure and HLA in healthy donors. Study summary: According to later analysis, the same platform produced the roughly 120 validation and several hundred first-cohort repertoires. Study-level findings and limits: Cytomegalovirus association was listed for approximately 150 TCR beta chains. Many donors carried some public TCRs, although rarity characterized most TCR sequences.

This chain connects TRBV27 to TRBJ2-4; the D gene is possibly TRBD2 (7 bases). The sequenced sample consisted of PBMCs. This receptor was obtained from a man aged 25-45 years in good health and CMV-seropositive. CDR3 DNA sequence: TGTGCCAGCAGTGGGCGAGGGGGGGAGAGAAACATTCAGTACTTC. This encodes CASSGRGGERNIQYF.